This TCR beta chain was recovered during a study of blood T cell repertoires in COVID-19. Sequencing used immunoSEQ multiplex PCR; TCRdb keeps in-frame clones, though not all of them. In the table there are about 310,000 clones, nearly 90% of which are singletons. V lost 5 bases and J lost 7; bases outside the gene matches: 11. This CDR3 is 15 amino acids long. From germline, CDR1 is SNHLY and CDR2 FYNNEI. The specimen was PBMCs or T cells enriched from blood (not recorded which). V is TRBV2 and J is TRBJ1-5; 7 bases are shared with TRBD1. The TCR was taken from a woman between 18 and 30 years old with acute COVID-19. CDR3 amino acids: CASSPTTGLGQPQHF. The CDR3 DNA follows: TGTGCCAGCAGTCCTACGACAGGGTTGGGACAGCCCCAGCATTTT.